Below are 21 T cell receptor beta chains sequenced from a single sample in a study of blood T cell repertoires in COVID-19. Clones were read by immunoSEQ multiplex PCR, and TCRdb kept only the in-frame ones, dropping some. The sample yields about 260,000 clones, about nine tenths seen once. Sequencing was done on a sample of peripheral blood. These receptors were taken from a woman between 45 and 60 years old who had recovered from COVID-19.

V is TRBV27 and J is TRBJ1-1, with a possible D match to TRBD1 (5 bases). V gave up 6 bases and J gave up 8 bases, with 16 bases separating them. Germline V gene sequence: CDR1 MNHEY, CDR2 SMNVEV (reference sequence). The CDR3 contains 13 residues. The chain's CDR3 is CASRGEAVAEAFF. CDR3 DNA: TGTGCCAGCAGGGGGGAGGCAGTCGCCGAAGCTTTCTTT.

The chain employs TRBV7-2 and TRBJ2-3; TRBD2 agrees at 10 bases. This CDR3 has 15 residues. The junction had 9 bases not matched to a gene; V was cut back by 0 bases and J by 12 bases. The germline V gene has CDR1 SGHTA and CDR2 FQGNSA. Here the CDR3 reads CASSLAASGGSFQYF. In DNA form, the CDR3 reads TGTGCCAGCAGCTTAGCGGCTAGCGGGGGATCCTTCCAGTATTTT.

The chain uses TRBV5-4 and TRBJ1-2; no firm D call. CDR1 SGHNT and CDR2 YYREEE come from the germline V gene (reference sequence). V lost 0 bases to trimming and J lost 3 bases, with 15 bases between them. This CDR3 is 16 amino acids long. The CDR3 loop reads CASSLGQVRRHYGYTF. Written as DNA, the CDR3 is TGTGCCAGCAGCTTGGGGCAGGTGAGAAGGCACTATGGCTACACCTTC.

The CDR3 DNA reads as TGTGCCAGCAGTTTAACAGGGGTTCCTTCTAACTATGGCTACACCTTC. Translating gives CASSLTGVPSNYGYTF. V gene TRBV6-5 combines with J gene TRBJ1-2; 7 nucleotides line up with TRBD1. Germline loops: CDR1 MNHEY, CDR2 SVGAGI. This CDR3 has 16 amino acids. V was pared by 4 bases and J by 0 bases, with 8 bases of the junction left unmatched.

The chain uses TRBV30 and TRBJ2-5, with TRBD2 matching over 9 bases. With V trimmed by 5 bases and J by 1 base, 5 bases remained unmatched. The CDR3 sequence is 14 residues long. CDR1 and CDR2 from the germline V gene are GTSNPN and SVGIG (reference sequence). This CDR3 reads CAWSRGRAQETQYF. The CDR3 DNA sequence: TGTGCCTGGTCTCGCGGGAGGGCCCAAGAGACCCAGTACTTC.

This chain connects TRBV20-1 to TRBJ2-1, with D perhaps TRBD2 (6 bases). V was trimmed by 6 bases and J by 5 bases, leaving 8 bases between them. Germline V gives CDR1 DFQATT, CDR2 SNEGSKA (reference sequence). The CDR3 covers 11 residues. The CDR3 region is CSAGGDNEQFF. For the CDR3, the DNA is TGCAGTGCCGGGGGAGACAATGAGCAGTTCTTC.

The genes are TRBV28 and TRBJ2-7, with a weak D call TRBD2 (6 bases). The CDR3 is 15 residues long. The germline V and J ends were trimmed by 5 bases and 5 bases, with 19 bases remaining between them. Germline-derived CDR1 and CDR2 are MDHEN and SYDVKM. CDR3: CASSPLGQGGNEQYF. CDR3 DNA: TGTGCCAGCAGTCCCCTCGGTCAGGGAGGCAACGAGCAGTACTTC.

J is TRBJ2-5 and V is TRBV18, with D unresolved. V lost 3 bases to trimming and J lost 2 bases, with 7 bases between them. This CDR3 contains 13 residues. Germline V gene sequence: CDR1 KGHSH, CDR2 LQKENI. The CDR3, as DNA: TGTGCCAGCTCACCTTCCCCACAAGAGACCCAGTACTTC. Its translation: CASSPSPQETQYF.

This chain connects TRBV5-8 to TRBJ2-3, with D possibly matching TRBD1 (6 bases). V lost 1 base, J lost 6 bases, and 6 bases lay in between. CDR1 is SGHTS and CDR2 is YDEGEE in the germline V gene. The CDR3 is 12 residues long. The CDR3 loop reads CASSLRGDTQYF. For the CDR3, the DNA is TGTGCCAGCAGCTTGAGGGGGGATACGCAGTATTTT. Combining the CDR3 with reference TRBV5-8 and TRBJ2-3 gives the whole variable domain EAGVTQSPTHLIKTRGQQATLRCSPISGHTSVYWYQQALGLGLQFLLWYDEGEERNRGNFPPRFSGRQFPNYSSELNVNALELEDSALYLCASSLRGDTQYFGPGTRLTVL.

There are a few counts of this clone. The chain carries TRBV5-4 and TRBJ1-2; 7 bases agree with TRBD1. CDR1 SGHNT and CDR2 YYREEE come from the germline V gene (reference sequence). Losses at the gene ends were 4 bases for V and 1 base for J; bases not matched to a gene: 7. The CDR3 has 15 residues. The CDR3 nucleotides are TGTGCCAGCAGCGGGGTGGACAGGTTTAACTATGGCTACACCTTC. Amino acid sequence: CASSGVDRFNYGYTF.

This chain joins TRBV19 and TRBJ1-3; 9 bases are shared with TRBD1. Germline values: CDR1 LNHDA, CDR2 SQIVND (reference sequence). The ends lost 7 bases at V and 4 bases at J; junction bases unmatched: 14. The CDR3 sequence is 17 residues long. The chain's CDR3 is CASIRPGTGLGGNTIYF. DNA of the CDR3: TGTGCCAGTATTCGTCCCGGGACAGGGCTTGGAGGAAACACCATATATTTT.

CDR3: CATRPGLFYNEQFF. CDR3 in DNA: TGTGCCACACGTCCGGGACTCTTCTACAATGAGCAGTTCTTC. This sequence joins TRBV6-6 and TRBJ2-1, with a weak D call TRBD2 (6 bases). The V and J ends lost 10 bases and 3 bases respectively, with 16 bases between them. CDR1 MNHNY and CDR2 SVGAGI come from the germline V gene (reference sequence). This CDR3 spans 14 amino acids.

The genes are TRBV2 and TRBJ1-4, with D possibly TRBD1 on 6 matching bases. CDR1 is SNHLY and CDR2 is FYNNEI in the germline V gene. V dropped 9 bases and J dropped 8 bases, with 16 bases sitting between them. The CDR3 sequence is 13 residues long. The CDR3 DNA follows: TGTGCCAGTAGGACAGCCTTCTTGGAAAAACTGTTTTTT. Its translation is CASRTAFLEKLFF.

The CDR3 sequence: CASSSSYRGAETQYF. DNA for the CDR3: TGTGCCAGCAGCTCCTCCTACAGGGGTGCGGAGACCCAGTACTTC. V usage is TRBV7-9 and J usage is TRBJ2-5; 7 nucleotides match TRBD1. V lost 4 bases, J lost 5 bases, and 10 bases stayed unmatched. Germline CDR1 SEHNR, CDR2 FQNEAQ (reference sequence). The CDR3 length is 15 residues.

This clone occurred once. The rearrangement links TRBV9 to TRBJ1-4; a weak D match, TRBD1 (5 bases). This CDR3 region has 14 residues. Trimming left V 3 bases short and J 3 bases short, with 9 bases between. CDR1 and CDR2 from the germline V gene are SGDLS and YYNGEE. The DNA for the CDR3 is TGTGCCAGCAGCGCGGGACTGTCTAATGAAAAACTGTTTTTT. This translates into CASSAGLSNEKLFF.

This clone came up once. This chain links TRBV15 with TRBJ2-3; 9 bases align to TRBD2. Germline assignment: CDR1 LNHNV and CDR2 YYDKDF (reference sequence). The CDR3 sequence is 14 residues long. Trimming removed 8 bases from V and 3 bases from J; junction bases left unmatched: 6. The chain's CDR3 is CATVSGRMTDTQYF. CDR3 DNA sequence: TGTGCCACCGTTAGCGGGAGAATGACAGATACGCAGTATTTT.

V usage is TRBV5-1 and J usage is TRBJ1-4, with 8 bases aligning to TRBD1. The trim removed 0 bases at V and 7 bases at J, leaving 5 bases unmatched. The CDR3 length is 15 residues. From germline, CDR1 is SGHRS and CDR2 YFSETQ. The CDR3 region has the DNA TGCGCCAGCAGCTTGGGGACAGGGTCGCGTGAAAAACTGTTTTTT. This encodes CASSLGTGSREKLFF.

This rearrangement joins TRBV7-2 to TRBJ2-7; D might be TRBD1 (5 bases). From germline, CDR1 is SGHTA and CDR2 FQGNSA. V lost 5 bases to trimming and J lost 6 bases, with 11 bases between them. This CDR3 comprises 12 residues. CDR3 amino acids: CASSPQGSEQYF. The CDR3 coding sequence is TGTGCCAGCAGCCCTCAGGGCAGCGAGCAGTACTTC.

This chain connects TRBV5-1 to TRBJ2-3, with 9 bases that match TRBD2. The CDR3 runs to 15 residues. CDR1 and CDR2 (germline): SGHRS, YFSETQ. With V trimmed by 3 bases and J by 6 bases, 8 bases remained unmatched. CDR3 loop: CASSSPSGKGDTQYF. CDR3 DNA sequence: TGCGCCAGCAGCTCGCCTAGCGGGAAAGGGGATACGCAGTATTTT. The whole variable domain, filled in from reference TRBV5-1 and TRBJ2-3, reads KAGVTQTPRYLIKTRGQQVTLSCSPISGHRSVSWYQQTPGQGLQFLFEYFSETQRNKGNFPGRFSGRQFSNSRSEMNVSTLELGDSALYLCASSSPSGKGDTQYFGPGTRLTVL.

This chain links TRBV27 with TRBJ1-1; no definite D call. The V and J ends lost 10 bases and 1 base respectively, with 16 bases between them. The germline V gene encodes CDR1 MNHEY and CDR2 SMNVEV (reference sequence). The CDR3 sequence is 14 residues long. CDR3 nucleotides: TGTGCCACAAGACGGGTCCCGGAGAACACTGAAGCTTTCTTT. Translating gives CATRRVPENTEAFF.

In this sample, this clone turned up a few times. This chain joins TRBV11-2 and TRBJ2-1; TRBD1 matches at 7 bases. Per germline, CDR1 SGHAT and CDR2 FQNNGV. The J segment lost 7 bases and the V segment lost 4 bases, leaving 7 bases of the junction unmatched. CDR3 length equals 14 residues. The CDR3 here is CASSSVTGRNEQFF. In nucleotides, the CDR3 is TGTGCCAGCAGCTCGGTGACAGGGCGGAATGAGCAGTTCTTC.